This passage covers 19 T cell receptor beta chains from one sample sequenced in a study of tumor-infiltrating lymphocytes in primary liver carcinoma (dated 2017 in TCRdb). Without any cell sorting, total RNA and DNA were extracted together from roughly 20-30 mg of bulk tissue using the AllPrep DNA/RNA mini kit. TCRdb names Illumina HiSeq 2500 as the instrument used. TCRbeta-specific cDNA was reverse-transcribed from 500 ng total RNA using a constant-region primer and ProtoScript II reverse transcriptase. The TCRbeta libraries were prepared through three rounds of nested multiplex PCR following a slightly modified ARM-PCR procedure. Each of the first two PCR rounds ran for approximately 10 cycles and used multiplex TRBV1-TRBV30 forward primers together with a Cbeta reverse primer. TCRdb handled the public reads itself, with Q25 trimming in fastp and clone calling in MiXCR, and kept productive beta chains. Here each entry gathers all rows of one CDR3 protein and keeps the most common genes and DNA. The sample profile shows approximately 190,000 distinct CDR3 sequences; 70% to 90% of them were found once. Of the sample, around 18% is held by the ten largest clones.

Sequencing input: tumor tissue from primary liver carcinoma. The origin of the receptors is a middle-aged man with primary liver carcinoma and hepatitis B virus infection.

This clonotype was recorded many times. The chain combines TRBV28 with TRBJ2-4, with D possibly being TRBD2 (6 bases). The CDR3 is 17 residues long. The germline CDR1 and CDR2 sequences are MDHEN and SYDVKM. Trimming took 5 bases from V and 0 from J, leaving 17 bases between them. CDR3 DNA: TGTGCCAGCAGTCCGTCCCTTAGCGGTCTAGCCAAAAACATTCAGTACTTC. This codes for CASSPSLSGLAKNIQYF.

With regard to this clonotype: The junction shows a germline mismatch at one end, possibly a read error. V gene TRBV11-1 combines with J gene TRBJ2-3; either TRBD1 or TRBD2 may fit D (5 bases each). The germline CDR1 and CDR2 sequences are SGHAT and FQDESV (reference sequence). The CDR3 loop spans 19 amino acids. The DNA of the CDR3 is TGTGCGAGCAGATCTGGGGGAAGCTCTGTTGGAGCCCGCACAGATATGCAGTATTTT. Translating gives CASRSGGSSVGARTDMQYF.

This clonotype has just one count. The rearrangement joins TRBV29-1 to TRBJ2-3; D not certain. The germline V gene encodes CDR1 SQVTM and CDR2 ANQGSEA. This CDR3 region has 11 residues. The V end was cut by 7 bases, the J end by 3 bases, with 8 bases between. The CDR3: CSAEETDTQYF. CDR3 in DNA: TGCAGCGCGGAAGAGACAGATACGCAGTATTTT.

This clonotype appeared a few times. This rearrangement joins TRBV11-1 to TRBJ2-2, with 8 positions matching TRBD2. CDR3 length equals 15 residues. The germline gives CDR1 SGHAT, CDR2 FQDESV (reference sequence). V shed 9 bases and J 1 base; nucleotides not matched to a gene: 7. In DNA, the CDR3 is TGTGCCAGTAACCTTAGCGGGGTGAACACCGGGGAGCTGTTTTTT. It codes for CASNLSGVNTGELFF.

As regards this clonotype: As the CDR3 is not closed by the conserved phenylalanine or tryptophan, this likely results from a read error. The DNA is left out, because the CDR3 cannot be placed on it with certainty; the CDR3 is given as TCRdb lists it. The chain carries TRBV14 and TRBJ1-4. The CDR3 is 13 amino acids in total, end residues counted. Germline CDR1 reads SGHDN; CDR2 reads FVKESK. CDR3 protein: CASTYSFEGKLSS.

This clonotype was seen only a few times. A much larger clone lies a single base off, so this may be a read error. This chain joins TRBV10-3 and TRBJ2-3; 7 bases align to TRBD2. The CDR3 consists of 13 residues. Germline V lookup: CDR1 ENHRY, CDR2 SYGVKD. The trim removed 11 bases at V and 0 bases at J, leaving 5 bases unmatched. For the CDR3, the DNA is TGTGCCGTTACTAGCGAGAGCACAGATACGCAGTATTTT. It encodes CAVTSESTDTQYF.

A remark on this clonotype: At one of its ends the junction is not consistent with the germline gene, which may arise from a read error. This chain uses TRBV10-3 with TRBJ2-3; 16 bases align to TRBD2. Germline CDR1 and CDR2: ENHRY and SYGVKD. The CDR3 sequence is 19 residues long. The DNA of the CDR3 is TGTGTCATCAGTGGACCCGGGACTAGCGGGAGGGTAGACACAGATACGCGGTATTTT. Translating it yields CVISGPGTSGRVDTDTRYF.

Concerning this clonotype itself: Mismatch with germline at one junction end may stem from a read error. This rearrangement joins TRBV10-3 to TRBJ2-2; 7 bases are a match to TRBD1. Germline CDR1 ENHRY, CDR2 SYGVKD. The CDR3 consists of 15 residues. This CDR3 is CAISWQQGNTGELLF. CDR3 bases: TGTGCCATCAGTTGGCAACAGGGGAACACCGGGGAGCTGTTATTT.

The chain carries TRBV14 and TRBJ2-1; TRBD2 matches at 7 bases. CDR1 is SGHDN and CDR2 is FVKESK in the germline V gene. The CDR3 extends over 16 amino acids. The CDR3 spells CPCSAVAGWVNNEQFF. CDR3 bases: TGTCCCTGCAGTGCCGTAGCGGGTTGGGTAAACAATGAGCAGTTCTTC.

Concerning this clonotype: One end of the junction is discordant with germline, which a read error may explain. V and J are TRBV6-2 or TRBV6-3 and TRBJ1-5; weak D call: TRBD1 (5 bases). This CDR3 region has 14 residues. Per germline, CDR1 MNHEY and CDR2 SVGEGT. CDR3 nucleotide sequence: TGTGCCAGCACCCTGGTGAGAGGGGATCAGTCCCAGGATTTT. Translation gives CASTLVRGDQSQDF.

To note about this clonotype: One junction end does not reproduce the germline sequence, and a read error may be involved. This sequence joins TRBV30 and TRBJ1-5; no clear D. Germline V CDR1 and CDR2: GTSNPN, SVGIG (reference sequence). This CDR3 spans 13 amino acids. CDR3 in DNA: TGTGTCTGGAGTGTTAAGGGCAATGAGCCCCACCATTTT. It encodes CVWSVKGNEPHHF.

Points on this clonotype: A junction boundary mismatches the germline segment, possibly from a read error. This chain connects TRBV6-1 to TRBJ2-7; TRBD1 matches 7 bases. Germline V gives CDR1 MNHNS, CDR2 SASEGT. The CDR3 is made up of 18 amino acids. The CDR3: CASSEESNRGMGSYKQYF. The CDR3 DNA is TGTGCCAGCAGTGAAGAGTCAAACAGGGGTATGGGCTCCTACAAGCAATACTTC.

Notes on this clonotype: Its ends do not fully match the called genes, so a read error is possible. CDR3 region: CASSHAGGKNIHYF. As DNA, the CDR3 is TGCGCCAGCAGCCATGCAGGGGGCAAAAACATTCACTACTTC. J is TRBJ2-4 and V is TRBV4-3, with 8 bases lining up with TRBD1. CDR3 length equals 14 residues. Germline V gene lookup returns CDR1 LGHNA and CDR2 YSLEER.

About this clonotype itself: At one end the junction does not follow the germline gene, possibly because of a read error. The rearrangement links TRBV4-1 to TRBJ2-2, with D possibly being TRBD1 or TRBD2 (7 bases each). CDR3 length: 15 amino acids. Germline loops: CDR1 MGHRA, CDR2 YSYEKL. In nucleotides, the CDR3 is TGCACCAGCAGCCTCCAGGGGGAGGGCCTCGGGGAGCTGTTTTTT. Its translation is CTSSLQGEGLGELFF.

The CDR3 DNA is TGTGCCAGCAGCTTGTCACAGCTAAGCTGCTACGAGCAGTACTTC. Protein: CASSLSQLSCYEQYF. The genes are TRBV5-5 and TRBJ2-7, with no clear D. Germline CDR1 SGHKS, CDR2 YYEKEE (reference sequence). CDR3 length equals 15 residues. Trimming took 1 base from V and 3 from J, leaving 14 bases between them.

Regarding this clonotype: Being one base from a much bigger clone, this may be a read error. This chain joins TRBV5-1 and TRBJ2-5; D possibly corresponds to TRBD2 (5 bases). This CDR3 has 15 residues. Germline V gene sequence: CDR1 SGHRS, CDR2 YFSETQ. The CDR3 nucleotides are TGCTCCAGCAGCTTGGCGGCTAGCTCGGAAGAGACCCAGTACTTC. Amino acid sequence: CSSSLAASSEETQYF. Combining the CDR3 with reference TRBV5-1 and TRBJ2-5 gives the whole variable domain KAGVTQTPRYLIKTRGQQVTLSCSPISGHRSVSWYQQTPGQGLQFLFEYFSETQRNKGNFPGRFSGRQFSNSRSEMNVSTLELGDSALYLCSSSLAASSEETQYFGPGTRLLVL.

In regard to this clonotype: The CDR3 ends on some other residue instead of the conserved phenylalanine or tryptophan, so this is likely a read error. Because the CDR3's place on the DNA is in doubt, the DNA is left out and the CDR3 is given as listed by TCRdb. The CDR3 sequence: CASSLNPGETSTDTHYY. The chain carries TRBV11-3 and TRBJ2-3; the table's D call, TRBD1, was not checked against the DNA. From germline, CDR1 is SGHNT and CDR2 YENEEA. The CDR3 has 17 amino acids, counting both end residues.

The rearrangement uses TRBV9 and TRBJ2-3; D perhaps matches TRBD1 (6 bases). Germline V gene lookup returns CDR1 SGDLS and CDR2 YYNGEE. CDR3 size: 17 residues. The V end was cut by 4 bases, the J end by 5 bases, with 23 bases between. CDR3 DNA sequence: TGTGCCAGCAGCATAGGGGCAGGGGCCTCTGGGAGAGATACGCAGTATTTT. It is translated as CASSIGAGASGRDTQYF.

A word on this clonotype: A much larger clonotype is one base distant, so this may be a read error. The chain uses TRBV19 and TRBJ2-4; possibly TRBD1 for D (6 bases). Germline CDR1 and CDR2: LNHDA and SQIVND (reference sequence). V lost 9 bases, J lost 3 bases, and 15 bases lay in between. The CDR3 has 14 amino acids. CDR3 amino acids: CARGDMLLKNIQYF. CDR3 nucleotides: TGTGCCAGAGGGGACATGCTTCTCAAAAACATTCAGTACTTC. The full variable domain, in which reference TRBV19 and TRBJ2-4 provide the parts outside the CDR3, is DGGITQSPKYLFRKEGQNVTLSCEQNLNHDAMYWYRQDPGQGLRLIYYSQIVNDFQKGDIAEGYSVSREKKESFPLTVTSAQKNPTAFYLCARGDMLLKNIQYFGAGTRLSVL.